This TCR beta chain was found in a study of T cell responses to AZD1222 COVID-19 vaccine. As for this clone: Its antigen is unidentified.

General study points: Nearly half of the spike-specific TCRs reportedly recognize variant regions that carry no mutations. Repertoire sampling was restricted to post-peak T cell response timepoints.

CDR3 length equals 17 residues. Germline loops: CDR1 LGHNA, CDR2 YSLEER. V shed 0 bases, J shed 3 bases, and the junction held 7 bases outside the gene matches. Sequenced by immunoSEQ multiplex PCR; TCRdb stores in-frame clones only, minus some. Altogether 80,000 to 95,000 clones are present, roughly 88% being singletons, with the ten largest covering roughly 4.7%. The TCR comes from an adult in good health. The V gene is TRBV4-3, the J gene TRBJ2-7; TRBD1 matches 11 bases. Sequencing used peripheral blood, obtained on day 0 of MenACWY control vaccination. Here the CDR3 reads CASSQDSPGTGGYEQYF. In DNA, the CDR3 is TGCGCCAGCAGCCAAGATTCACCCGGGACAGGGGGCTACGAGCAGTACTTC.